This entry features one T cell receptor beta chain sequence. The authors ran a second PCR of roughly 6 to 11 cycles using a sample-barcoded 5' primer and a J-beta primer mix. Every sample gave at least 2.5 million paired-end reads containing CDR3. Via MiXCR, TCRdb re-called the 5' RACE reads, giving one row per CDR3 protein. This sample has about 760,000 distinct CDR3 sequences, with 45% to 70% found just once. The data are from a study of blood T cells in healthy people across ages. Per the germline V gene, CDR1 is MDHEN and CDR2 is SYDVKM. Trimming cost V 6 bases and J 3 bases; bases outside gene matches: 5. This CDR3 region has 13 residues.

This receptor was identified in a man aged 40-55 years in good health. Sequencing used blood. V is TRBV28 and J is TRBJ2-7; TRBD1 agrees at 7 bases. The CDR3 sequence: CASRSWDSYEQYF. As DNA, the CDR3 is TGTGCCAGCAGATCTTGGGACAGCTACGAGCAGTACTTC.